This TCR beta chain was captured by sequencing in a study of beta chain features in type 1 diabetes. This CDR3 comprises 15 residues. CDR1 is PRHDT, CDR2 FYEKMQ, per germline (reference sequence). The ends lost 4 bases at V and 4 bases at J; junction bases unmatched: 5. Sequenced material consisted of expressed TCRB transcripts (all of the isolated RNA was reverse transcribed). The table came from immunoSEQ multiplex PCR; TCRdb's copy has only in-frame clones and leaves some out. The top ten hold 0.45% to 0.5% of the sample, which has 150,000 to 190,000 clones, under 13% seen once. In this sample, this clone turned up a few times. Its cognate antigen is unknown. Study-wide points: Type 1 diabetes patients had moderately but significantly shorter TCRB CDR3s in all four CD4+ subsets.

The origin of this receptor is a man between 25 and 39 years old with type 1 diabetes. The sample taken for sequencing was central memory CD4+ T cells from blood. This chain connects TRBV13 to TRBJ2-5, with TRBD1 identical over 11 bases. This chain's CDR3 is CASSSGQGVRETQYF. CDR3 nucleotides: TGTGCCAGCAGCTCGGGACAGGGGGTTCGAGAGACCCAGTACTTC.